Listed below are T cell receptor beta chains from one sample, sequenced in a study of T cells expressing NK-cell markers. TCRdb reanalyzed the 5' RACE reads, giving one entry per CDR3 protein sequence and no DNA. In all, the sample yields 400,000 to 450,000 distinct CDR3 sequences. The sequenced sample was blood T cells: a sorted CD56 or NKG2C T cell subset, CD4+ or CD8+ T cells, or bulk PBMC T cells (not recorded which). These receptors were collected from a woman aged 18 to 75 in good health. Each CDR3 is given with its conserved first and last residue. Each record gives: V gene, J gene, CDR3 protein.

V gene: TRBV27
J gene: TRBJ2-3
CDR3 protein: CASSDRVTQYF

V gene: TRBV4-1
J gene: TRBJ2-2
CDR3 protein: CASSQAGGGTGELFF

V gene: TRBV19
J gene: TRBJ1-1
CDR3 protein: CASSVAPTGTAEAFF

V gene: TRBV9
J gene: TRBJ2-1
CDR3 protein: CASSTPTSGASYNEQFF

V gene: TRBV6-6
J gene: TRBJ2-1
CDR3 protein: CATQDRGYNEQFF

V gene: TRBV2
J gene: TRBJ1-1
CDR3 protein: CASIRQMNTEAFF

V gene: TRBV7-7
J gene: TRBJ2-2
CDR3 protein: CASSLGRQGIGELFF

V gene: TRBV6-2/TRBV6-3
J gene: TRBJ2-2
CDR3 protein: CASKSNVQGELFF

V gene: TRBV12-3/TRBV12-4
J gene: TRBJ2-5
CDR3 protein: CASRLRGRRETQYF

V gene: TRBV27
J gene: TRBJ1-5
CDR3 protein: CASSFDIGQPQHF

V gene: TRBV9
J gene: TRBJ2-5
CDR3 protein: CASSAIVGGGSQETQYF

V gene: TRBV12-3/TRBV12-4
J gene: TRBJ1-3
CDR3 protein: CASSFQDRVFGNTIYF

V gene: TRBV5-1
J gene: TRBJ1-6
CDR3 protein: CASSLGPGTPIGDSPLHF

V gene: TRBV25-1
J gene: TRBJ2-1
CDR3 protein: CASSDLDSSYNEQFF

V gene: TRBV29-1
J gene: TRBJ2-4
CDR3 protein: CSVLTSAKNIQYF

V gene: TRBV5-1
J gene: TRBJ2-3
CDR3 protein: CASSQNPGLRTDTQYF

V gene: TRBV20-1
J gene: TRBJ2-1
CDR3 protein: CSASLVQGVGEQFF

V gene: TRBV3-1
J gene: TRBJ2-7
CDR3 protein: CASSFTAGTGNEQYF

V gene: TRBV20-1
J gene: TRBJ2-3
CDR3 protein: CSASGGGAPDTQYF

V gene: TRBV4-3
J gene: TRBJ1-1
CDR3 protein: CASSTQTGSGAEAFF

V gene: TRBV4-3
J gene: TRBJ1-5
CDR3 protein: CASSQDSGGSQPQHF

V gene: TRBV3-1
J gene: TRBJ1-4
CDR3 protein: CASSLPDRGEKLFF

V gene: TRBV5-6
J gene: TRBJ2-1
CDR3 protein: CASRDYNEQFF

V gene: TRBV12-3/TRBV12-4
J gene: TRBJ1-6
CDR3 protein: CASSPMSGPLHF

V gene: TRBV9
J gene: TRBJ1-5
CDR3 protein: CASSVTGANQPQHF

V gene: TRBV4-3
J gene: TRBJ2-1
CDR3 protein: CASSQLLGAYNEQFF

V gene: TRBV27
J gene: TRBJ1-1
CDR3 protein: CASSLYRGRGTEAFF

V gene: TRBV20-1
J gene: TRBJ2-5
CDR3 protein: CSARETWGQQETQYF

V gene: TRBV7-2
J gene: TRBJ2-7
CDR3 protein: CASSLGAGWSGEQYF

V gene: TRBV7-3
J gene: TRBJ2-1
CDR3 protein: CASSLGTSGFNEQFF

V gene: TRBV28
J gene: TRBJ2-5
CDR3 protein: CASALPDGAIRTQYF

V gene: TRBV10-2
J gene: TRBJ2-3
CDR3 protein: CASSTSGAGDTQYF

V gene: TRBV28
J gene: TRBJ2-1
CDR3 protein: CASNGPGTSVYNEQFF

V gene: TRBV7-2
J gene: TRBJ2-6
CDR3 protein: CASSFRASGANVLTF

V gene: TRBV28
J gene: TRBJ2-7
CDR3 protein: CASITGTSYEQYF

V gene: TRBV6-5
J gene: TRBJ2-3
CDR3 protein: CASSYSAITDTQYF

V gene: TRBV5-1
J gene: TRBJ1-4
CDR3 protein: CASSLDGRDRDEKLFF

V gene: TRBV15
J gene: TRBJ2-1
CDR3 protein: CATSGRRQNNEQFF

V gene: TRBV20-1
J gene: TRBJ2-7
CDR3 protein: CSAKEPGTFYEQYF

V gene: TRBV6-2/TRBV6-3
J gene: TRBJ1-2
CDR3 protein: CASSYSPESLRGYTF

V gene: TRBV4-3
J gene: TRBJ1-1
CDR3 protein: CASSQRDMNTEAFF

V gene: TRBV5-1
J gene: TRBJ2-1
CDR3 protein: CASSGTSGGNEQFF

V gene: TRBV6-1
J gene: TRBJ2-7
CDR3 protein: CASRGVRPGQHYEQYF

V gene: TRBV7-2
J gene: TRBJ2-7
CDR3 protein: CASSLTPREQYF

V gene: TRBV6-2/TRBV6-3
J gene: TRBJ2-1
CDR3 protein: CASSYGTLSGAVYNEQFF

V gene: TRBV3-1
J gene: TRBJ2-5
CDR3 protein: CASSRGLAGGETQYF

V gene: TRBV18
J gene: TRBJ2-5
CDR3 protein: CASSPPGQMGTQYF

V gene: TRBV4-2
J gene: TRBJ2-1
CDR3 protein: CASSQSPGTGRDEQFF

V gene: TRBV4-3
J gene: TRBJ2-1
CDR3 protein: CASSRRLAGGDSEQFF

V gene: TRBV14
J gene: TRBJ2-7
CDR3 protein: CASRVTSESSYEQYF

V gene: TRBV6-5
J gene: TRBJ1-1
CDR3 protein: CASSSEFRPNTEAFF

V gene: TRBV10-3
J gene: TRBJ2-3
CDR3 protein: CAISESGSSTDTQYF

V gene: TRBV11-1
J gene: TRBJ2-7
CDR3 protein: CASSSLSPEQYF